One sample yielded the 28 T cell receptor beta chains listed below, sequenced in a study of CD8+ T cells in alopecia areata. The time point is: mouse skin 6 weeks after grafting, around onset of hair loss. After isolation, RNA underwent reverse transcription to generate cDNA as the sequencing template. Libraries were prepared by immunoSEQ multiplex PCR; TCRdb keeps only in-frame clonotypes and omits some of them. The data show about 5,900 clones, with none appearing a single time. The source was skin, collected at week 6. These receptors came from a C3H/HeJ mouse with alopecia areata. MHC haplotype: H2-k.

On this clone itself: The gene names given are mouse names. The read gets to within 4 residues of the CDR3 end, and the germline J gene fills in the rest. This chain uses TRBV19 with TRBJ2-7; D might be TRBD1 (6 bases). Germline-derived CDR1 and CDR2 are FNHDT and SITEND (reference sequence). The CDR3 covers 12 residues. CDR3 bases read: TGTGCCAGCAGTGCTCAGGGGTAT. Its translation: CASSAQGY. In full, the CDR3 is CASSAQGYEQYF.

Ten or more counts support this clone. Here the gene names and germline are mouse. The read terminates 4 residues before the CDR3 end, so the remaining end is supplied by the germline J gene. The chain combines TRBV1 with TRBJ2-7; 13 nucleotides line up with TRBD2. The CDR3 is 15 amino acids. From germline, CDR1 is NSQYPW and CDR2 LRSPGD (reference sequence). Incomplete CDR3 DNA: TGCACCTGCAGTGCGGACTGGGGGGGCCTTTAT. Translating it yields CTCSADWGGLY. The entire CDR3 protein reads CTCSADWGGLYEQYF.

This clone was recorded a few times. The listed genes are named as in mouse. The CDR3 protein is CASGETGGAHYAEQFF. The part of the CDR3 DNA that was read is TGTGCCAGCGGTGAAACTGGGGGGGCTCACTATGCT. The rearrangement links TRBV13-2 to TRBJ2-1; 11 nucleotides line up with TRBD2. The read is 4 residues too short to cover the CDR3 end, so that end is filled in from the germline J gene. The ends lost 2 bases at V and 2 bases at J; junction bases unmatched: 3. Germline lookup yields CDR1 NNHNN and CDR2 SYGAGS (reference sequence). This CDR3 has 16 residues.

This clone has ten or more counts. Mouse gene names apply. The read halts 3 residues ahead of the CDR3 end, with the missing end drawn from the germline J gene. V is TRBV13-1 and J is TRBJ1-6; no definite D call. TRBJ1-6 counts as an open reading frame of uncertain function. The V end was cut by 4 bases, the J end by 5 bases, with 4 bases between. Germline CDR1 is NSHNY and CDR2 is SYGAGN. CDR3 length: 12 residues. CDR3 bases read: TGTGCCAGCAGTCCCAATAATTCGCCC. Protein sequence: CASSPNNSP. The whole CDR3 sequence reads CASSPNNSPLYF.

There are many counts of this clone. Mouse gene names and germline throughout. The read finishes 4 residues shy of the CDR3 end, and the germline J gene is used to complete it. The gene calls are TRBV12-2 and TRBJ2-3, with D possibly being TRBD2 (6 bases). Trimming removed 0 bases at V and 1 base at J, with 7 bases between. The germline V gene encodes CDR1 SGHLS and CDR2 HYDKME. The length of the CDR3 is 14 residues. The sequenced part of the CDR3 DNA is TGTGCCAGCTCTCTCGTGGGGGGTGCAGAA. Its translation is CASSLVGGAE. The whole CDR3 sequence reads CASSLVGGAETLYF.

This clone has just a few counts. These gene names are mouse names. The DNA ends 4 residues before the CDR3 does, and the rest of the CDR3 is filled in from the germline J gene. This sequence joins TRBV13-3 and TRBJ2-4, with TRBD2 matching 11 bases. Unmatched junction bases numbered 7, after V lost 1 base and J lost 3 bases. CDR3 size: 17 residues. Germline V gene data show CDR1 as NNHDY and CDR2 as SYVADS. The CDR3 protein is CASSDLGLGDCQNTLYF. The sequenced CDR3 bases are TGTGCCAGCAGTGATCTGGGACTGGGGGATTGCCAAAAC.

This clone was observed many times. Mouse gene names apply. With the read ending 4 residues before the CDR3 end, the germline J gene is used to fill in that end. The gene calls are TRBV19 and TRBJ1-1, with 9 bases matching TRBD1. The CDR3 totals 15 residues. Germline values: CDR1 FNHDT, CDR2 SITEND (reference sequence). The CDR3 loop is CASSPYRGQETEVFF. The DNA read from the CDR3 is TGTGCCAGCAGTCCTTACAGGGGGCAGGAGACA.

In this sample, this clone turned up many times. Each gene name is a mouse one. The read falls 4 residues short of the CDR3 end, and the missing part is taken from the germline J gene. The genes are TRBV19 and TRBJ1-1, with TRBD1 matching over 11 bases. V was clipped by 5 bases and J by 4 bases; unmatched bases: 10. Germline V gene sequence: CDR1 FNHDT, CDR2 SITEND (reference sequence). The CDR3 has 16 amino acids. The chain's CDR3 is CASSLRDRGWSTEVFF. The DNA read from the CDR3 is TGTGCCAGCAGCCTCCGGGACAGGGGGTGGAGCACA.

This clone was counted at least ten times. Germline and genes: mouse. The CDR3 DNA, read in part, is TGTGCCAGCAGTGATCCGACTGGGGGGCCCTAT. Its protein product is CASSDPTGGPY. The whole CDR3 protein reads CASSDPTGGPYEQYF. The gene calls are TRBV13-3 and TRBJ2-7; the match to TRBD2 covers 10 bases. Read data end 4 residues before the CDR3 end; the end is taken from the germline J gene. V gave up 1 base and J gave up 2 bases; unmatched junction bases: 3. The V gene's germline CDR1 is NNHDY and CDR2 SYVADS. This CDR3 contains 15 residues.

There are many counts of this clone. Any gene name here is a mouse gene name. The sequenced fragment ends 4 residues before the CDR3 boundary, so the rest is inferred from the germline J gene. This chain uses TRBV13-2 with TRBJ1-2; D possibly corresponds to TRBD1 (6 bases). Trimming stripped 4 bases from V and 0 bases from J, with 7 bases between. The CDR3 contains 13 residues. Germline CDR1 reads NNHNN; CDR2 reads SYGAGS (reference sequence). CDR3 protein: CASGRTANSDYTF. CDR3 bases read: TGTGCCAGCGGTCGGACAGCAAACTCC.

For this clone: Gene names are the mouse ones. Sequencing ends 4 residues short of the CDR3 end; the germline J gene provides the rest. The rearrangement uses TRBV31 and TRBJ2-1; D gene unclear. This CDR3 contains 13 residues. Trimming took off 0 bases at V and 0 bases at J, with 3 bases between the two ends. The germline gives CDR1 GKSSPN, CDR2 SITVG. This chain's CDR3 is CAWSLGNYAEQFF. The sequenced part of the CDR3 DNA is TGTGCCTGGAGTCTGGGTAACTATGCT.

This clone showed up just a few times. Gene names refer to mouse genes. The read falls 4 residues short of the CDR3 end, and the missing part is taken from the germline J gene. The chain recombines TRBV13-2 with TRBJ1-2; TRBD1 agrees at 8 bases. V lost 1 base, J lost 2 bases, and 1 base stayed unmatched. The germline gives CDR1 NNHNN, CDR2 SYGAGS (reference sequence). CDR3 size: 14 residues. The CDR3 here is CASGDQGANSDYTF. The sequenced part of the CDR3 DNA is TGTGCCAGCGGTGATCAGGGGGCGAACTCC.

Comment on this clone: Germline and genes: mouse. Sequencing ends 4 residues short of the CDR3 end; the germline J gene provides the rest. The V gene is TRBV5, the J gene TRBJ1-2, with no clear D. From germline, CDR1 is LGHNA and CDR2 YNLKQL (reference sequence). This CDR3 contains 12 residues. With 4 bases removed from V and 4 bases from J, the gap between germline ends came to 7 bases. CDR3 protein: CASSPTGSDYTF. Incomplete CDR3 DNA: TGTGCCAGCAGCCCCACTGGCTCC.

On this clone: Gene names are mouse gene names. Read coverage stops 4 residues before the CDR3 terminus; the germline J gene supplies the remainder. This chain uses TRBV31 with TRBJ1-1, with 11 bases matching TRBD1. Germline-derived CDR1 and CDR2 are GKSSPN and SITVG. This CDR3 comprises 13 residues. CDR3 DNA, as far as it was read: TGTGCCTGGAGTCTAGGGACAGGGGGA. It is translated as CAWSLGTGG. The CDR3 reads in full as CAWSLGTGGEVFF.

The sample holds a few counts of this clone. Gene names are the mouse ones. The read ends 4 residues before the CDR3 terminus; that terminus is restored from the germline J gene. The chain combines TRBV13-1 with TRBJ2-5, with 13 bases lining up with TRBD2. Germline V lookup: CDR1 NSHNY, CDR2 SYGAGN. This CDR3 is built from 15 residues. Partial CDR3 DNA: TGTGCCAGCAGTGATGCGGGACTGGGGGGGGAC. Translating gives CASSDAGLGGD. The whole CDR3 reads CASSDAGLGGDTQYF.

This clone was picked up many times. Germline and genes: mouse. The read halts 4 residues ahead of the CDR3 end, with the missing end drawn from the germline J gene. The chain uses TRBV13-1 and TRBJ1-1; D uncertain. The CDR3 sequence is 11 residues long. V dropped 8 bases and J dropped 0 bases, with 5 bases sitting between them. Germline CDR1 is NSHNY and CDR2 is SYGAGN. The CDR3 reads CASQQNTEVFF. The CDR3 DNA, read in part, is TGTGCCAGTCAACAGAACACA.

Concerning this clone: All gene names here are mouse names. The CDR3 goes on 4 residues after the read ends, and that part is filled in from the germline J gene. This rearrangement joins TRBV14 to TRBJ2-7; 10 nucleotides match TRBD2. Germline V gives CDR1 SGHDT, CDR2 FRDEAV. The CDR3 covers 14 residues. This CDR3 reads CASSFYWGGYEQYF. CDR3 DNA, as far as it was read: TGTGCCAGCAGTTTCTACTGGGGGGGTTAT.

The sample holds a few counts of this clone. Mouse gene names apply. The read ends 4 residues early relative to the CDR3; the germline J gene fills the gap. This chain links TRBV13-3 with TRBJ2-3; 8 bases match TRBD1. After removal of 5 bases from V and 1 base from J, the junction contained 6 bases not matched to a gene. Germline-derived CDR1 and CDR2 are NNHDY and SYVADS. CDR3 length: 15 residues. CDR3 sequence reads: CASRWTGSGAETLYF. The sequenced CDR3 bases are TGTGCCAGCAGGTGGACAGGGTCTGGTGCAGAA.

On this clone: Mouse gene names and germline throughout. The read terminates 4 residues before the CDR3 end, so the remaining end is supplied by the germline J gene. V usage is TRBV14 and J usage is TRBJ2-5; 9 bases are shared with TRBD2. Germline loops: CDR1 SGHDT, CDR2 FRDEAV. The CDR3 is 15 residues long. This chain's CDR3 is CASSAGTGREDTQYF. CDR3 bases read: TGTGCCAGCAGTGCCGGGACTGGGAGGGAAGAC.

This clone was counted ten times or more. The germline and genes are mouse ones. The missing CDR3 end, 4 residues past where the read stops, is filled in from the germline J gene. The chain carries TRBV17 and TRBJ1-1; D is unclear. CDR1 and CDR2 from the germline V gene are MNHDT and YYDKIL. With 0 bases removed from V and 0 bases from J, the gap between germline ends came to 5 bases. CDR3 size: 14 residues. CDR3 DNA (partial): TGTGCTAGCAGTAGAGATTTTGCAAACACA. Its protein product is CASSRDFANT. The entire CDR3 sequence reads CASSRDFANTEVFF.

This clone was detected only a few times. Each gene name is a mouse one. The CDR3 protein is CASGDTVRDTQYF. CDR3 bases read: TGTGCCAGCGGTGATACTGTCCGGGAC. The chain is built from TRBV13-2 and TRBJ2-5; unclear D gene. The read terminates 4 residues ahead of where the CDR3 ends, so the germline J gene completes it. This CDR3 is 13 amino acids long. Germline values: CDR1 NNHNN, CDR2 SYGAGS (reference sequence).

There are a few counts of this clone. Each gene name is a mouse one. Read data end 4 residues before the CDR3 end; the end is taken from the germline J gene. The rearrangement joins TRBV13-3 to TRBJ1-2; 7 positions agree with TRBD1. The V gene end was trimmed by 7 bases and the J gene end by 0 bases; junction bases not matched to a gene: 6. The CDR3 consists of 14 residues. Germline V gene sequence: CDR1 NNHDY, CDR2 SYVADS. The sequenced part of the CDR3 DNA is TGTGCCAGCGGTGGACAGGCGTCAAACTCC. This codes for CASGGQASNS. The whole CDR3 sequence reads CASGGQASNSDYTF.

In the case of this clone: These gene names are mouse names. The missing CDR3 end, 4 residues past where the read stops, is filled in from the germline J gene. The chain couples TRBV2 to TRBJ2-3, with TRBD2 as a possible D gene (6 bases). Deletions cut 0 bases from V and 1 base from J, with 8 bases between. This CDR3 has 15 amino acids. Germline V lookup: CDR1 LGHNA, CDR2 YSYQKL. The covered CDR3 bases are TGTGCCAGCAGCCAAGAAGTGGGGGGTGCAGAA. Protein product: CASSQEVGGAE. The CDR3 in its entirety is CASSQEVGGAETLYF.

This clone was detected many times. Here the gene names and germline are mouse. With the read ending 4 residues before the CDR3 end, the germline J gene is used to fill in that end. V gene TRBV17 combines with J gene TRBJ2-1; 8 bases line up with TRBD2. Germline CDR1 MNHDT, CDR2 YYDKIL. Trimming cost V 0 bases and J 2 bases; bases outside gene matches: 0. The CDR3 is made up of 15 amino acids. CDR3 in amino acids: CASSRETGDYAEQFF. Incomplete CDR3 DNA: TGTGCTAGCAGTAGAGAGACTGGGGACTATGCT.

This clone was observed a handful of times. Germline and genes here are mouse. The read terminates 4 residues before the CDR3 end, so the remaining end is supplied by the germline J gene. The chain combines TRBV19 with TRBJ2-1, with 10 bases that match TRBD2. The CDR3 is made up of 15 amino acids. The trim removed 6 bases at V and 2 bases at J, leaving 5 bases unmatched. The germline V gene encodes CDR1 FNHDT and CDR2 SITEND (reference sequence). CDR3 DNA (partial): TGTGCCAGCACCCCGACTGGGGGGTACTATGCT. Translating it yields CASTPTGGYYA. The whole CDR3 sequence reads CASTPTGGYYAEQFF.

This clone was seen a few times. Here the gene names and germline are mouse. The read finishes 4 residues shy of the CDR3 end, and the germline J gene is used to complete it. J is TRBJ2-1 and V is TRBV5; 11 nucleotides match TRBD2. The CDR3 sequence is 16 residues long. Trimming removed 1 base from V and 5 bases from J; junction bases left unmatched: 4. Germline V lookup: CDR1 LGHNA, CDR2 YNLKQL (reference sequence). The CDR3 DNA, read in part, is TGTGCCAGCAGCCAAGGGACTGGGGGGCTTGATGCT. The encoded protein is CASSQGTGGLDA. The complete CDR3 reads CASSQGTGGLDAEQFF.

By proportion, this clone is medium-sized (0.01 to 0.1%). The genes are named according to mouse. Incomplete CDR3 DNA: TGTGCCAGCAGTATAGGGGACAGAGACACA. It is translated as CASSIGDRDT. The CDR3 in its entirety is CASSIGDRDTEVFF. The chain uses TRBV19 and TRBJ1-1, with TRBD1 identical over 7 bases. The DNA ends 4 residues before the CDR3 does, and the rest of the CDR3 is filled in from the germline J gene. The CDR3 sequence is 14 residues long. CDR1 is FNHDT and CDR2 is SITEND in the germline V gene (reference sequence). V was clipped by 0 bases and J by 3 bases; unmatched bases: 2.

There are a few counts of this clone. Gene names and germline match the mouse. The DNA ends 4 residues before the CDR3 does, and the rest of the CDR3 is filled in from the germline J gene. The J gene is TRBJ1-1, the V gene TRBV13-2, with 8 bases fitting TRBD1. Germline values: CDR1 NNHNN, CDR2 SYGAGS (reference sequence). The CDR3 consists of 13 residues. CDR3 sequence reads: CASGGTGKGEVFF. CDR3 DNA (partial): TGTGCCAGCGGTGGGACAGGGAAGGGA.